This T cell receptor (beta chain) stems from a study of lymphopenia after photon versus proton radiotherapy. Germline assignment: CDR1 LNHDA and CDR2 SQIVND (reference sequence). The CDR3 is 14 amino acids. V was clipped by 7 bases and J by 6 bases; unmatched bases: 9. The data were produced by immunoSEQ multiplex PCR, yet TCRdb's version contains in-frame clones alone and is incomplete. The repertoire holds 30,000 to 35,000 clones, with roughly nine tenths as singletons. The chain recombines TRBV19 with TRBJ1-1, with 9 nucleotides matching TRBD1. The specimen comprised peripheral blood, sampled from a patient treated with proton-based radiotherapy. This TCR came from a woman aged 70 to 79 with pancreatic cancer. Some clones in this sample may be carry-over from other donors' samples. The CDR3 DNA reads as TGTGCCAGTAACTTACAGGGGGCGCGGGCTGAAGCTTTCTTT. The encoded protein is CASNLQGARAEAFF.